This is a list of T cell receptor beta chains from one sample in a study of T cells after posttransplantation cyclophosphamide. Measured with immunoSEQ multiplex PCR; TCRdb has only the in-frame clones, and not every one. The sample was found to contain 40,000 to 55,000 clones, and every one recurs. Sequenced sample: PBMCs. All receptors derive from a man in his forties in good health, CMV-negative, and a related stem cell transplant donor. The CDR3 runs from the conserved cysteine through the conserved F or W. D genes are given only for firm matches. A row's size may be missing; if present it is once, few, many or a size class.

V: TRBV6-6; J: TRBJ2-1; D: TRBD2; size: many; DNA: TGTGCCAGCAGTTATCTGACTAGCGGGGGTGCTAATGAGCAGTTCTTC; CDR3: CASSYLTSGGANEQFF
V: TRBV14; J: TRBJ2-3; D: NA; size: few; DNA: TGTGCCAGCAGCCGGGGGCCTTGGGTTGGCCAGGGCACAGATACGCAGTATTTT; CDR3: CASSRGPWVGQGTDTQYF
V: TRBV5-6; J: TRBJ2-3; D: NA; size: many; DNA: TGTGCCAGCAGCTTAGAACTAAGCACAGATACGCAGTATTTT; CDR3: CASSLELSTDTQYF
V: TRBV5-6; J: TRBJ2-5; D: NA; size: many; DNA: TGTGCCAGCAGCTTGGTTCAGGGGTTCTCTGAGACCCAGTACTTC; CDR3: CASSLVQGFSETQYF
V: TRBV5-1; J: TRBJ2-1; D: TRBD2; size: many; DNA: TGCGCCAGCAGCCTTTTAGCGGGGAGGAATGAGCAGTTCTTC; CDR3: CASSLLAGRNEQFF
V: TRBV4-3; J: TRBJ2-5; D: TRBD2; size: many; DNA: TGCGCCAGCAGCCAAACGGGACTAGCGGGAGTTGGGGAGACCCAGTACTTC; CDR3: CASSQTGLAGVGETQYF
V: TRBV6-5; J: TRBJ1-2; D: TRBD1; size: many; DNA: TGTGCCAGCAGTTCGGGACAGGGACACTATGGCTACACCTTC; CDR3: CASSSGQGHYGYTF
V: TRBV5-1; J: TRBJ2-5; D: NA; size: many; DNA: TGCGCCAGCAGCTTGGAGCTCGGGACCCAGTACTTC; CDR3: CASSLELGTQYF
V: TRBV18; J: TRBJ1-1; D: NA; size: many; DNA: TGTGCCAGCTCACCACCGGGTTTGGGCTCGAACACTGAAGCTTTCTTT; CDR3: CASSPPGLGSNTEAFF
V: TRBV27; J: TRBJ2-1; D: NA; size: many; DNA: TGTGCCAGCAGTCTCATAGAGCCGGGAAAGCGGGATGAGCAGTTCTTC; CDR3: CASSLIEPGKRDEQFF
V: TRBV30; J: TRBJ2-3; D: TRBD2; size: NA; DNA: TGTGCCTGGAGTGTAAAAGCGGGAAGCACAGATACGCAGTATTTT; CDR3: CAWSVKAGSTDTQYF
V: TRBV6-6; J: TRBJ1-1; D: NA; size: many; DNA: TGTGCCAGCAGTCCCGAGGGAGGGATGAACACTGAAGCTTTCTTT; CDR3: CASSPEGGMNTEAFF
V: TRBV11-2; J: TRBJ2-5; D: TRBD1; size: few; DNA: TGTGCCAGCAGCTGGGGACAGGTTTCGAGGGAGACCCAGTACTTC; CDR3: CASSWGQVSRETQYF
V: TRBV4-1; J: TRBJ2-7; D: TRBD1; size: many; DNA: TGCGCCAGCAGCCAGGCCCCGGGACAGGGATTCTACGAGCAGTACTTC; CDR3: CASSQAPGQGFYEQYF
V: TRBV7-3; J: TRBJ2-2; D: TRBD2; size: many; DNA: TGTGCCAGCAGCCAATGGGGGGGAGACACCGGGGAGCTGTTTTTT; CDR3: CASSQWGGDTGELFF
V: TRBV7-2; J: TRBJ1-2; D: NA; size: few; DNA: TGTGCCGCGGCGGGATCTAACTATGGCTACACCTTC; CDR3: CAAAGSNYGYTF
V: TRBV9; J: TRBJ2-3; D: NA; size: NA; DNA: TGTGCCAGCAGCGTAGCCCCACGAGGGAGTAGCACAGATACGCAGTATTTT; CDR3: CASSVAPRGSSTDTQYF
V: TRBV6-5; J: TRBJ1-2; D: TRBD1; size: many; DNA: TGTGCCAGCAGACCTACCCGGGACAGCTTCTATGGCTACACCTTC; CDR3: CASRPTRDSFYGYTF
V: TRBV7-8; J: TRBJ2-2; D: NA; size: NA; DNA: TGTGCCAGCAGCCCCTCCCGGGAGCTGTTTTTT; CDR3: CASSPSRELFF
V: TRBV7-3; J: TRBJ2-3; D: TRBD2; size: many; DNA: TGTGCCAGCAGCTGGACTAGCGGGAGCGCAGATACGCAGTATTTT; CDR3: CASSWTSGSADTQYF
V: TRBV4-2; J: TRBJ2-7; D: NA; size: many; DNA: TGTGCCAGCAGCCCGAGAGGCTACGAGCAGTACTTC; CDR3: CASSPRGYEQYF
V: TRBV18; J: TRBJ1-2; D: NA; size: few; DNA: TGTGCCAGCTCATCGGACAGCTATGGCTACACCTTC; CDR3: CASSSDSYGYTF
V: TRBV7-8; J: TRBJ1-4; D: TRBD1; size: many; DNA: TGTGCCAGCAGCTCAGGGGGCACTAATGAAAAACTGTTTTTT; CDR3: CASSSGGTNEKLFF
V: TRBV7-9; J: TRBJ2-2; D: NA; size: few; DNA: TGTGCCAGCAGCTTGAAGGGGGATTTTTCGAACACCGGGGAGCTGTTTTTT; CDR3: CASSLKGDFSNTGELFF
V: TRBV7-2; J: TRBJ1-4; D: NA; size: many; DNA: TGTGCCAGCAGCAGAAATGGAGCAAACAACCCCAATGAAAAACTGTTTTTT; CDR3: CASSRNGANNPNEKLFF
V: TRBV11-3; J: TRBJ2-5; D: TRBD2; size: NA; DNA: TGTGCCAGCAGCCGCGGGAGGGGTGGGGAGACCCAGTACTTC; CDR3: CASSRGRGGETQYF
V: TRBV7-6; J: TRBJ2-4; D: TRBD2; size: many; DNA: TGTGCCAGCAGCTTAACCGGGACTAGCTCAATTCAGTACTTC; CDR3: CASSLTGTSSIQYF
V: TRBV19; J: TRBJ1-1; D: NA; size: many; DNA: TGTGCCAGTAGTAACAGCGGACTGGGTGAAGCTTTCTTT; CDR3: CASSNSGLGEAFF
V: TRBV10-3; J: TRBJ2-3; D: TRBD2; size: NA; DNA: TGTGCCATCAGTCTGGGGACTAGCGGGAGCGCAGATACGCAGTATTTT; CDR3: CAISLGTSGSADTQYF